This section outlines one T cell receptor (beta chain) sequence together with its context. Its cognate antigen is unknown. The data derive from a study of cytomegalovirus exposure and HLA in healthy donors. The V and J ends lost 3 bases and 0 bases respectively, with 11 bases between them. Germline CDR1 reads SGHVS; CDR2 reads FNYEAQ. CDR3 length: 15 amino acids. Study findings and constraints: TCR beta sequences reportedly predicted the HLA-A and HLA-B alleles of most subjects accurately.

Researchers ran the PCR with 60 Vbeta and 13 Jbeta primers. Repertoires were generated with immunoSEQ multiplex PCR, while TCRdb's copy carries only in-frame clones and drops some. The sample has 95,000 to 100,000 clones, about four fifths seen once. Sequencing used PBMCs. The V and J genes are TRBV7-6 and TRBJ2-5, with D tentatively TRBD1 (6 bases). This sequence was found in a woman aged 35 to 49 in good health and CMV-seronegative. The CDR3 spells CASSFTQGYQETQYF. The CDR3 region has the DNA TGTGCCAGCAGCTTTACCCAGGGGTACCAAGAGACCCAGTACTTC. The entire variable domain, with the rest obtained from reference TRBV7-6 and TRBJ2-5, is as follows: GAGVSQSPRYKVTKRGQDVALRCDPISGHVSLYWYRQALGQGPEFLTYFNYEAQQDKSGLPNDRFSAERPEGSISTLTIQRTEQRDSAMYRCASSFTQGYQETQYFGPGTRLLVL.